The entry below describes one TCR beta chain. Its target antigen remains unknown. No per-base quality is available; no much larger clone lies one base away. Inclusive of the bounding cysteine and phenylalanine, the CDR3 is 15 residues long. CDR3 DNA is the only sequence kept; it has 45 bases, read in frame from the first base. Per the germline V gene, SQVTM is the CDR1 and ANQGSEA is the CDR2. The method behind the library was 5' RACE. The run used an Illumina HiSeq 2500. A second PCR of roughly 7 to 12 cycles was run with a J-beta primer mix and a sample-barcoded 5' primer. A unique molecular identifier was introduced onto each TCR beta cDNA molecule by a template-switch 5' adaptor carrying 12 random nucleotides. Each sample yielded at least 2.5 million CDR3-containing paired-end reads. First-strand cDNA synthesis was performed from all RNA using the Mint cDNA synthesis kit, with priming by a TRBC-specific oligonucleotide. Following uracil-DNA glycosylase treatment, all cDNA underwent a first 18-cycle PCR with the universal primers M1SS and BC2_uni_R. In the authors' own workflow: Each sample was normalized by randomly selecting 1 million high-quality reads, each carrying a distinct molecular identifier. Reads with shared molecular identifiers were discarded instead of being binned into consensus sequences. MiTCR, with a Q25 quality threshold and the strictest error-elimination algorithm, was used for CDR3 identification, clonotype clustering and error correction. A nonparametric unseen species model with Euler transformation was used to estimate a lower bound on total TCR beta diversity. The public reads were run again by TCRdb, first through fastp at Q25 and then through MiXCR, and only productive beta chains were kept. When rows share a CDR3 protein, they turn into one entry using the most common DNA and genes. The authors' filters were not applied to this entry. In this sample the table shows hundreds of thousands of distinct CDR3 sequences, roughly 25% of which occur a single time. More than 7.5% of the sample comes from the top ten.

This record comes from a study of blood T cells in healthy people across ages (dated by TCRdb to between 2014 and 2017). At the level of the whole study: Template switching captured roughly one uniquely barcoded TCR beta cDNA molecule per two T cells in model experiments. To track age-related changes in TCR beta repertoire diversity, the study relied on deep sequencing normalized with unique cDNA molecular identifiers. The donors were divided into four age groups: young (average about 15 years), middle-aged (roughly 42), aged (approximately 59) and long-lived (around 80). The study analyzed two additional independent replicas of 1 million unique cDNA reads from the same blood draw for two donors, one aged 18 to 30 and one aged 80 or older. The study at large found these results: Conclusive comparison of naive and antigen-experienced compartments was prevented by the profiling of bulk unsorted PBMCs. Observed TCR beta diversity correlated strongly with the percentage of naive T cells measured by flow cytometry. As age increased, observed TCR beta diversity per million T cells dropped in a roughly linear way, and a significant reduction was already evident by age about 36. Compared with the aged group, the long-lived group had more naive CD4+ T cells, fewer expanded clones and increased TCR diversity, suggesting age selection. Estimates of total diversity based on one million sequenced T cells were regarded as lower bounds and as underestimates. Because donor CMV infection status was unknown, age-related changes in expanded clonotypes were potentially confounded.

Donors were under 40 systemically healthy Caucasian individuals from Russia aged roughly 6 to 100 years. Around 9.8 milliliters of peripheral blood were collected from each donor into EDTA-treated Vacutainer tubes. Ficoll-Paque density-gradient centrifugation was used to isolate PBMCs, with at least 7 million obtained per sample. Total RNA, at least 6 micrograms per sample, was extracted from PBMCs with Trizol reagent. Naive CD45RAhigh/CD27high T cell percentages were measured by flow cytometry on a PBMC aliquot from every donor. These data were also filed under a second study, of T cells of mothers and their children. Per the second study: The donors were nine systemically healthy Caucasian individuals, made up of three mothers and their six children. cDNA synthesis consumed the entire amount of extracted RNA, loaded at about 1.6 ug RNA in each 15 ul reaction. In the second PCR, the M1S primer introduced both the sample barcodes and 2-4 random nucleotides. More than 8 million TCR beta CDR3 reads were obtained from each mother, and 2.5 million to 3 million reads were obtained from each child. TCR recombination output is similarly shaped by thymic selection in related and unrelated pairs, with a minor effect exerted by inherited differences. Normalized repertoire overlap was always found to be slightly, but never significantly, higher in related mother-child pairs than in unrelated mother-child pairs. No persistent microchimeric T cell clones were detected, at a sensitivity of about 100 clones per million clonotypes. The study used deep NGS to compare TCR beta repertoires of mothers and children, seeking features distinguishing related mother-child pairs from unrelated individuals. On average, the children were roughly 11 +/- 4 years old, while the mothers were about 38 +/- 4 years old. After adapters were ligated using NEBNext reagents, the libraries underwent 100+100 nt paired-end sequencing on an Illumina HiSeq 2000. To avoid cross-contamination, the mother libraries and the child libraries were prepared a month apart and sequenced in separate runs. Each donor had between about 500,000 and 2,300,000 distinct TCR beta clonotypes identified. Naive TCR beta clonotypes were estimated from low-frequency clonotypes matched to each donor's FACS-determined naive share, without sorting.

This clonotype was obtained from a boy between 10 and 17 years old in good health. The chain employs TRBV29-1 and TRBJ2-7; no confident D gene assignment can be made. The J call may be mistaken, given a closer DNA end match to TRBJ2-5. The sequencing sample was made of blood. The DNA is TGCAGCGGCCTGAGAGATCGGCAGTTGGGAGAGACCCAGTACTTC. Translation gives CSGLRDRQLGETQYF.